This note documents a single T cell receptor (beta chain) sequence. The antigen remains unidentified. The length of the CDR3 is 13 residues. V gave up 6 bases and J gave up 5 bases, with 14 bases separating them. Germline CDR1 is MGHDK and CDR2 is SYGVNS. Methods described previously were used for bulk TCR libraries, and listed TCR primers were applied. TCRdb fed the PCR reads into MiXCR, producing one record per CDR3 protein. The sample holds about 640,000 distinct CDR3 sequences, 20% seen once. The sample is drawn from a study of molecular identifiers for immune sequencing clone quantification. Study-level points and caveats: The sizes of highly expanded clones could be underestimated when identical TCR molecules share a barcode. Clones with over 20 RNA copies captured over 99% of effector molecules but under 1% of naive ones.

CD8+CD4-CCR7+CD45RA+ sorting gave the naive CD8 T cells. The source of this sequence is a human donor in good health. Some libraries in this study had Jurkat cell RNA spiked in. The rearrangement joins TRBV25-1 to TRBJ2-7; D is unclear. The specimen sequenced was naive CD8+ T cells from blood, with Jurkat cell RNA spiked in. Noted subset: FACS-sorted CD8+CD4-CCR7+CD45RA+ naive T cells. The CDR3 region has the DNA TGTGCCAGCAGGGATAGCTCGGCCCACGAGCAGTACTTC. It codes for CASRDSSAHEQYF.